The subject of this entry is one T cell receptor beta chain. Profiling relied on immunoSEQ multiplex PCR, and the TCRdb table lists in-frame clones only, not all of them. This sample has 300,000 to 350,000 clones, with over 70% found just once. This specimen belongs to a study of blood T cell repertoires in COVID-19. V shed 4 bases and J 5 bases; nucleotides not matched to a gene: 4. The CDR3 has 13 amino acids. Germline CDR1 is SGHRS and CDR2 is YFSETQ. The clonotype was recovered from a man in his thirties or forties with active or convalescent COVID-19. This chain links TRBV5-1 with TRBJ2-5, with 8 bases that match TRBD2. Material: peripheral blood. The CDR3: CASSPGGLETQYF. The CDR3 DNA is TGCGCCAGCAGCCCGGGGGGGTTGGAGACCCAGTACTTC. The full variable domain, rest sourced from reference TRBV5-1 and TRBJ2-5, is KAGVTQTPRYLIKTRGQQVTLSCSPISGHRSVSWYQQTPGQGLQFLFEYFSETQRNKGNFPGRFSGRQFSNSRSEMNVSTLELGDSALYLCASSPGGLETQYFGPGTRLLVL.